This TCR beta chain appears in the sequencing data of a study of T cell changes during pregnancy in multiple sclerosis. There are 17 residues in the CDR3. The germline CDR1 and CDR2 sequences are LGHNA and YNFKEQ. The V and J ends lost 1 base and 2 bases respectively, with 15 bases between them. TCRdb keeps only in-frame clones here, not all; method: immunoSEQ multiplex PCR. Found here are about 56,000 clones, 87% of them singletons; the top ten hold less than 6%. This clonotype was sampled from a human donor whose cells served as feeder cells for cultures in a pregnancy study. Input material: peripheral blood from another person, used as feeder cells. V usage is TRBV4-2 and J usage is TRBJ2-1, with D tentatively TRBD2 (5 bases). This CDR3 is CASSQVLIGVAYNEQFF. In nucleotides, the CDR3 is TGTGCCAGCAGCCAAGTCCTCATCGGGGTAGCCTACAATGAGCAGTTCTTC.